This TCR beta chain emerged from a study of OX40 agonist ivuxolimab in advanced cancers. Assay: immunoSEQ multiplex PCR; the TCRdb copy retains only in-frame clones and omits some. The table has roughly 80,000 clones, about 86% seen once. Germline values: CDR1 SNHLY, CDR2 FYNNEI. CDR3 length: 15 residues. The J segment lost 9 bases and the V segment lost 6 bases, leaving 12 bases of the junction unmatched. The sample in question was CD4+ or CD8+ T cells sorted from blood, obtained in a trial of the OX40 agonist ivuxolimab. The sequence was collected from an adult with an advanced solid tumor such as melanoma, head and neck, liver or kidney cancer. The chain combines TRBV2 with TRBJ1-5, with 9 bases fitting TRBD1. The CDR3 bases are TGTGCCAGCAGGCCCACAGGGGGCGGTGTCAGGCCCCAGCATTTT. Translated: CASRPTGGGVRPQHF. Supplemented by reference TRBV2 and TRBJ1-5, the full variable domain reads EPEVTQTPSHQVTQMGQEVILRCVPISNHLYFYWYRQILGQKVEFLVSFYNNEISEKSEIFDDQFSVERPDGSNFTLKIRSTKLEDSAMYFCASRPTGGGVRPQHFGDGTRLSIL.